The T cell receptor (beta chain) under discussion was sequenced for a study of cytomegalovirus exposure and HLA in healthy donors. This CDR3 is built from 19 residues. CDR1 and CDR2 from the germline V gene are SGHRS and YFSETQ. The PCR ran on 60 Vbeta and 13 Jbeta primers. Clones were sequenced by immunoSEQ multiplex PCR, and TCRdb holds only the in-frame ones, with some missing. The repertoire holds about 110,000 clones, with around 69% as singletons. Regarding this clone: Germline and junction disagree at one end, which may indicate a read error.

The sample taken for sequencing was PBMCs. This clonotype originated in a young man in good health and CMV-seronegative. The rearrangement uses TRBV5-1 and TRBJ2-1; TRBD2 matches 9 bases. This chain's CDR3 is CTSSLKAGERGASYNEQFF. The CDR3 nucleotides read TGCACCAGCAGCTTGAAGGCGGGGGAGCGGGGGGCCTCCTACAATGAGCAGTTCTTC.